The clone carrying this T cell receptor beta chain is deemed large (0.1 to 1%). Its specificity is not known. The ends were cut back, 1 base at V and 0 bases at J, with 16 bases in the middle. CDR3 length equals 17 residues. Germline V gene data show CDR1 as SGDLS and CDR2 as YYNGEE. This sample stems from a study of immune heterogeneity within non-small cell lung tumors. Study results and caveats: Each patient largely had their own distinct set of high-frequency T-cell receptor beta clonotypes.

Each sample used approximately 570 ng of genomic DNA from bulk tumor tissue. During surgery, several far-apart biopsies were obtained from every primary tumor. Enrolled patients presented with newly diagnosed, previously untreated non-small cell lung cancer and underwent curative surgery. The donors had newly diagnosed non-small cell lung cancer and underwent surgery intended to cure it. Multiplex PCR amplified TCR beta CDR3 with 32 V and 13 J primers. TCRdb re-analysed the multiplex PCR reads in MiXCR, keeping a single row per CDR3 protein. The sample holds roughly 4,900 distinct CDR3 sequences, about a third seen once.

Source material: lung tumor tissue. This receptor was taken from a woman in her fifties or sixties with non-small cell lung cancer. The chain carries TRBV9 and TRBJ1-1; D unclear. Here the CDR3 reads CASSVTPKQSMNTEAFF. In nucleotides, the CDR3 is TGTGCCAGCAGCGTAACCCCAAAACAGTCCATGAACACTGAAGCTTTCTTT.